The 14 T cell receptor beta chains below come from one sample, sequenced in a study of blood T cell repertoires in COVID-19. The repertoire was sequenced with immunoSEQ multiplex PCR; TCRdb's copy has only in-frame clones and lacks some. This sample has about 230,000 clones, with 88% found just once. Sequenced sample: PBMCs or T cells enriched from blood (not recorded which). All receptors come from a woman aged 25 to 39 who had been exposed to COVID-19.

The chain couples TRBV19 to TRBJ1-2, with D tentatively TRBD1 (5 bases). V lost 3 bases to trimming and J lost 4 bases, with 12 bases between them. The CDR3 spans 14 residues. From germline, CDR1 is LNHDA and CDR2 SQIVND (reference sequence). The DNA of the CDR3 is TGTGCCAGTAGTATGAGGACGGACATCTATGGCTACACCTTC. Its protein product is CASSMRTDIYGYTF.

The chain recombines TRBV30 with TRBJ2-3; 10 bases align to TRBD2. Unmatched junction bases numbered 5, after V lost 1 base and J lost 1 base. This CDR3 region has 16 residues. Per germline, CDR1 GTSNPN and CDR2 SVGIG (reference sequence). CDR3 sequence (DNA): TGTGCCTGGAGTGACTCCCTAGCGGGGGGCACAGATACGCAGTATTTT. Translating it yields CAWSDSLAGGTDTQYF.

The CDR3 loop reads CASSLARARVNTEAFF. CDR3 nucleotide sequence: TGTGCCAGCAGCTTAGCGCGGGCGCGAGTGAACACTGAAGCTTTCTTT. The J gene is TRBJ1-1, the V gene TRBV7-9; no firm D call. Germline V gene lookup returns CDR1 SEHNR and CDR2 FQNEAQ (reference sequence). V lost 0 bases and J 0 bases, leaving 11 bases between the germline ends. The CDR3 covers 16 residues.

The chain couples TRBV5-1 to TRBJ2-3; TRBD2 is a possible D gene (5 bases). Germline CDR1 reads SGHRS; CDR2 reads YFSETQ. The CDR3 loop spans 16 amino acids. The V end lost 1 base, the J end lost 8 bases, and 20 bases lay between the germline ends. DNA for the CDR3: TGCGCCAGCAGCTTGAATCCGGAGGCTTCATTAGGTACGCAGTATTTT. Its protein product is CASSLNPEASLGTQYF.

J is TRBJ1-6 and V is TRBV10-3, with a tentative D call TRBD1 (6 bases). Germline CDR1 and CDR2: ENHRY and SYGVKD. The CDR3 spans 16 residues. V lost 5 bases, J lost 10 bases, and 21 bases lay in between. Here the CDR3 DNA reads TGTGCCATCAGTCGGCGTCCAGGGGATACGGACTCACCCCTCCACTTT. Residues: CAISRRPGDTDSPLHF.

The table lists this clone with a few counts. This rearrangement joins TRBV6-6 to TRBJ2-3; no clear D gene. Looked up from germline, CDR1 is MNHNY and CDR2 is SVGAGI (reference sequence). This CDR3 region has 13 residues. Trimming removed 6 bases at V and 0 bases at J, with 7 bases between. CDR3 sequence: CASRKTSTDTQYF. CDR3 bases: TGTGCCAGCAGAAAAACTAGCACAGATACGCAGTATTTT.

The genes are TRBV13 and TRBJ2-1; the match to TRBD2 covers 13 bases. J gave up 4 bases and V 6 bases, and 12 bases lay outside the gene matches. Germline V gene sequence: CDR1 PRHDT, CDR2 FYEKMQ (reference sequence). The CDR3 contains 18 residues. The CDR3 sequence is CASSRLAGGGGFYNEQFF. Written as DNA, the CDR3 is TGTGCCAGCAGTCGACTAGCGGGAGGAGGGGGGTTTTACAATGAGCAGTTCTTC.

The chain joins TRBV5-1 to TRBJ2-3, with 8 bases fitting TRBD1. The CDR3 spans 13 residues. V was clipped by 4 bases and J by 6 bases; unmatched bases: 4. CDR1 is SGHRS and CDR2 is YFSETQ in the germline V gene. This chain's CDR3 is CASSQTGADTQYF. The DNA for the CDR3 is TGCGCCAGCAGCCAGACAGGGGCGGATACGCAGTATTTT.

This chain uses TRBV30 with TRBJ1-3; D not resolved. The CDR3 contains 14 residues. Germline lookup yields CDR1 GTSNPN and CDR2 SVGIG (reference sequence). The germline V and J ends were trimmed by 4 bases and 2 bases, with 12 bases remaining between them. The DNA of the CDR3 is TGTGCCTGGACCCGCGCCGGGACTGGAAACACCATATATTTT. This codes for CAWTRAGTGNTIYF. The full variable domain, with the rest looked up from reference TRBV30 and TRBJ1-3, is SQTIHQWPATLVQPVGSPLSLECTVEGTSNPNLYWYRQAAGRGLQLLFYSVGIGQISSEVPQNLSASRPQDRQFILSSKKLLLSDSGFYLCAWTRAGTGNTIYFGEGSWLTVV.

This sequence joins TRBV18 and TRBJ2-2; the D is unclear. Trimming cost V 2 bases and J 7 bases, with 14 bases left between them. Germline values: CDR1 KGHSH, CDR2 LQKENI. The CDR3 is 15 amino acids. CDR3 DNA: TGTGCCAGCTCACCATACCCGAGACTGGGCGGGGAGCTGTTTTTT. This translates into CASSPYPRLGGELFF.

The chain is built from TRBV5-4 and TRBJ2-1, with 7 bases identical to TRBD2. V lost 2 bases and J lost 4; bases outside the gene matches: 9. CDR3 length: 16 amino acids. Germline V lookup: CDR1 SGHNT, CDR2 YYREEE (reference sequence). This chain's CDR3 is CASSFKAGAQYNEQFF. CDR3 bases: TGTGCCAGCAGCTTCAAGGCGGGAGCTCAATACAATGAGCAGTTCTTC. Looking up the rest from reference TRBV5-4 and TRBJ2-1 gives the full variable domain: ETGVTQSPTHLIKTRGQQVTLRCSSQSGHNTVSWYQQALGQGPQFIFQYYREEENGRGNFPPRFSGLQFPNYSSELNVNALELDDSALYLCASSFKAGAQYNEQFFGPGTRLTVL.

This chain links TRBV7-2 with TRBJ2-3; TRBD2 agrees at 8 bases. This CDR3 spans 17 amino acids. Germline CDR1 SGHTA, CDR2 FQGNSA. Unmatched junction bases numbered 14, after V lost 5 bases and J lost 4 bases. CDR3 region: CASSPRRAGVGADTQYF. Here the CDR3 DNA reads TGTGCCAGCAGCCCGAGGCGAGCGGGAGTTGGCGCAGATACGCAGTATTTT.

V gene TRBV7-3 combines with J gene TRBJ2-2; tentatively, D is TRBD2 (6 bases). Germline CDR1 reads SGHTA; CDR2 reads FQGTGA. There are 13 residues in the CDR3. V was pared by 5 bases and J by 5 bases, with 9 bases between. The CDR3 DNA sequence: TGTGCCAGCAGCCCACGGGAGACCGGGGAGCTGTTTTTT. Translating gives CASSPRETGELFF. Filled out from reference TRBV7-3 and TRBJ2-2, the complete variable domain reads GAGVSQTPSNKVTEKGKYVELRCDPISGHTALYWYRQSLGQGPEFLIYFQGTGAADDSGLPNDRFFAVRPEGSVSTLKIQRTERGDSAVYLCASSPRETGELFFGEGSRLTVL.

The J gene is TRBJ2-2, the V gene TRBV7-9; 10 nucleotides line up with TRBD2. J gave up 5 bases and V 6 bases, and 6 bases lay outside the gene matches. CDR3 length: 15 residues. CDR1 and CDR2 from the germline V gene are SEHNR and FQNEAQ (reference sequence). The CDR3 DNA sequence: TGTGCCAGCAGTCTAGCGGGAGTGGGGACCGGGGAGCTGTTTTTT. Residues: CASSLAGVGTGELFF.